A single sample gave rise to the 12 T cell receptor beta chains below, sequenced in a study of CXCR3-negative and CXCR3-positive naive CD8 T cells. UMI-labeled 5' RACE yielded the TRB cDNA libraries. For each CDR3 protein, TCRdb gives one entry from its re-call of the 5' RACE reads, without DNA. The sample table sets out roughly 100,000 distinct CDR3 sequences. Sequenced input: naive CXCR3- CD8+ T cells from blood. As to subset: CD45RO-CCR7+CD27+CD95- naive CD8+ T cells lacking CXCR3 (TNR3-). The receptors here all came from a human donor in good health. Some clones in this sample may be carry-over from other donors' samples.

V gene TRBV6-1 combines with J gene TRBJ2-5; absent DNA, TCRdb's TRBD1 call cannot be checked. Per the germline V gene, CDR1 is MNHNS and CDR2 is SASEGT. This CDR3 spans 15 amino acids. CDR3 sequence reads: CASSEAMGLGETQYF.

The V gene is TRBV23-1, the J gene TRBJ2-7; TCRdb proposes TRBD2, but this gene call is untestable without DNA. TRBV23-1 is annotated as an ORF whose role is uncertain. This CDR3 has 14 amino acids. The CDR3 sequence is CASSCLGLPYEQYF.

The chain carries TRBV4-3 and TRBJ2-7; TCRdb reports TRBD2, a call that lacks DNA to check it against. The CDR3 runs to 17 residues. Germline V gene sequence: CDR1 LGHNA, CDR2 YSLEER. CDR3 protein: CASSHQPGGPGVYEQYF.

The chain links TRBV20-1 to TRBJ1-1; TCRdb's D call of TRBD1 is untestable without DNA. CDR1 DFQATT and CDR2 SNEGSKA come from the germline V gene (reference sequence). This CDR3 comprises 15 residues. The CDR3 region is CSGGTGRLGNTEAFF.

The CDR3 sequence: CASSYDSSGNQPQHF. The genes are TRBV6-5 and TRBJ1-5; absent DNA, TCRdb's TRBD1 call cannot be checked. Germline V gene lookup returns CDR1 MNHEY and CDR2 SVGAGI. This CDR3 comprises 15 residues.

The chain joins TRBV9 to TRBJ1-6. Germline CDR1 is SGDLS and CDR2 is YYNGEE. CDR3 length: 15 residues. CDR3 sequence: CASSISRDFGSPLHF.

The chain combines TRBV6-2 or TRBV6-3 with TRBJ2-5; the D call of TRBD2 rests on TCRdb alone, since no DNA is present to check it. The germline V gene encodes CDR1 MNHEY and CDR2 SVGEGT. The CDR3 sequence is 13 residues long. The CDR3 spells CACSARDFETQYF.

The CDR3 loop is CASRQGFESRSPLHF. The V call is TRBV28, the J call TRBJ1-6; checking the TCRdb D call of TRBD1 is not possible without DNA. This CDR3 is 15 amino acids long. Germline CDR1 MDHEN, CDR2 SYDVKM.

The chain couples TRBV12-3 or TRBV12-4 to TRBJ1-2; as DNA is missing, the TRBD1 call by TCRdb cannot be tested. The CDR3 extends over 14 amino acids. The CDR3 reads CASSPTGPAGGYTF.

This chain's CDR3 is CASSFTGNEQYF. This chain joins TRBV7-2 and TRBJ2-7; TCRdb designates TRBD1, a call that cannot be tested without DNA. This CDR3 is 12 amino acids long. The germline V gene has CDR1 SGHTA and CDR2 FQGNSA.

This CDR3 is CASSPDSSSYNEQFF. The chain recombines TRBV19 with TRBJ2-1. The germline V gene has CDR1 LNHDA and CDR2 SQIVND (reference sequence). The CDR3 is 15 amino acids.

The gene calls are TRBV12-3 or TRBV12-4 and TRBJ2-3; with no DNA, the TCRdb D assignment of TRBD2 cannot be verified. The CDR3 spans 15 residues. CDR3 in amino acids: CASSVEGLSTDMQYF.